This passage covers 27 T cell receptor beta chains from one sample sequenced in a study of T cell responses to AZD1222 COVID-19 vaccine (dated by TCRdb to 2020 to 2022). Receptor amplification or capture employed the immunoSEQ multiplex PCR assay. This is the immuneACCESS table as TCRdb keeps it, with only in-frame sequences that have V and J called. A part of the clones is gone; compared with another copy, unresolved V genes explain less than half, and the rest is unexplained. The sample table lists about 160,000 clones, approximately 91% of them with a count of one. The ten largest clones capture 1.5% to 2% of the sample. The time point label for this specimen denotes: baseline before first vaccination. Sequences were derived from peripheral blood, sampled on day 0 of AZD1222 vaccination. The receptors stem from an adult in good health.

V usage is TRBV28 and J usage is TRBJ2-3; possibly TRBD1 or TRBD2 for D (5 bases each). This CDR3 region has 14 residues. Between the trimmed V and J ends, which lost 3 bases and 10 bases, there was a span of 17 bases. Germline CDR1 and CDR2: MDHEN and SYDVKM. The CDR3 loop reads CASSFISGTNAQYF. CDR3 DNA: TGTGCCAGCAGTTTTATCTCAGGGACGAATGCGCAGTATTTT.

The gene calls are TRBV4-1 and TRBJ2-7, with D unresolved. Trimming cost V 3 bases and J 3 bases, with 3 bases left between them. The CDR3 consists of 11 residues. From germline, CDR1 is MGHRA and CDR2 YSYEKL. The CDR3 coding sequence is TGCGCCAGCAGCCACAACTACGAGCAGTACTTC. It codes for CASSHNYEQYF.

The genes are TRBV11-3 and TRBJ1-3; 8 positions agree with TRBD1. Per germline, CDR1 SGHNT and CDR2 YENEEA. The V and J ends lost 5 bases and 4 bases, in that order; junction bases with no gene match: 7. The CDR3 totals 15 residues. CDR3 protein: CASSASGGVGNTIYF. The CDR3 DNA is TGTGCCAGCAGCGCCTCAGGGGGCGTCGGAAACACCATATATTTT.

This chain links TRBV2 with TRBJ1-3; D remains unclear. This CDR3 is 15 amino acids long. Germline-derived CDR1 and CDR2 are SNHLY and FYNNEI. V lost 3 bases and J 4 bases, leaving 13 bases between the germline ends. The CDR3 protein is CASSDAGPLGNTIYF. CDR3 DNA sequence: TGTGCCAGCAGTGACGCTGGGCCATTGGGAAACACCATATATTTT. Filled out from reference TRBV2 and TRBJ1-3, the complete variable domain reads EPEVTQTPSHQVTQMGQEVILRCVPISNHLYFYWYRQILGQKVEFLVSFYNNEISEKSEIFDDQFSVERPDGSNFTLKIRSTKLEDSAMYFCASSDAGPLGNTIYFGEGSWLTVV.

The genes are TRBV7-2 and TRBJ1-2, with D unclear. V dropped 1 base and J dropped 4 bases, with 16 bases sitting between them. There are 16 residues in the CDR3. CDR1 and CDR2 (germline): SGHTA, FQGNSA. The CDR3 DNA reads TGTGCCAGCAGCTTAGTTGCCGGAGTCAGCCCCTATGGCTACACCTTC. Its translation is CASSLVAGVSPYGYTF.

By frequency in the sample, this clone is medium-sized. This chain links TRBV7-2 with TRBJ1-1; D possibly corresponds to TRBD1 (6 bases). The CDR3 loop spans 16 amino acids. The ends were cut back, 2 bases at V and 1 base at J, with 14 bases in the middle. The V gene's germline CDR1 is SGHTA and CDR2 FQGNSA. CDR3 coding DNA: TGTGCCAGCAGCTTAAACAGGGCCTCCACGAACACTGAAGCTTTCTTT. Its translation: CASSLNRASTNTEAFF.

This sequence joins TRBV4-3 and TRBJ2-7; TRBD1 is a possible D gene (6 bases). Germline lookup yields CDR1 LGHNA and CDR2 YSLEER. V lost 0 bases and J 6 bases, leaving 18 bases between the germline ends. The CDR3 length is 16 residues. The CDR3 bases are TGCGCCAGCAGCCAAGAAGGATGGGGGCGGCCCAGCGAGCAGTACTTC. This translates into CASSQEGWGRPSEQYF.

This CDR3 reads CASTGTPGELFF. The CDR3 DNA is TGTGCCAGCACCGGGACCCCCGGGGAGCTGTTTTTT. V gene TRBV7-9 combines with J gene TRBJ2-2; D possibly matches TRBD1 or TRBD2 (5 bases each). The CDR3 is made up of 12 amino acids. V was pared by 7 bases and J by 6 bases, with 9 bases between. Germline V gene sequence: CDR1 SEHNR, CDR2 FQNEAQ (reference sequence).

The chain couples TRBV5-4 to TRBJ2-3; possibly TRBD1 or TRBD2 for D (5 bases each). This CDR3 comprises 16 residues. V was shortened by 0 bases and J by 3 bases, with 14 bases between the two germline ends. Germline CDR1 and CDR2: SGHNT and YYREEE (reference sequence). As DNA, the CDR3 is TGTGCCAGCAGCTTGGAGTGGGGGATCCCAACAGATACGCAGTATTTT. It is translated as CASSLEWGIPTDTQYF.

The gene calls are TRBV2 and TRBJ2-7; 10 bases agree with TRBD2. The germline V gene encodes CDR1 SNHLY and CDR2 FYNNEI. The trim removed 0 bases at V and 7 bases at J, leaving 15 bases unmatched. The length of the CDR3 is 18 residues. The CDR3 nucleotides read TGTGCCAGCAGTGAAGCGCTTCTAGCGGGGGCCAATCCTCGAGAGCAGTACTTC. This sequence encodes CASSEALLAGANPREQYF.

This chain joins TRBV2 and TRBJ2-7; 7 nucleotides line up with TRBD2. CDR3 size: 17 residues. V lost 1 base to trimming and J lost 1 base; unmatched junction nucleotides: 10. Germline-derived CDR1 and CDR2 are SNHLY and FYNNEI. CDR3 in DNA: TGTGCCAGCAGTGAAGTCCTCGTAACGGGGGGTTCCTACGAGCAGTACTTC. It yields the protein CASSEVLVTGGSYEQYF.

The V call is TRBV27, the J call TRBJ2-7, with 9 bases fitting TRBD2. From germline, CDR1 is MNHEY and CDR2 SMNVEV (reference sequence). CDR3 length equals 14 residues. V lost 3 bases to trimming and J lost 0 bases; unmatched junction nucleotides: 0. DNA for the CDR3: TGTGCCAGCAGTTTGCGGGAGGGCTCCTACGAGCAGTACTTC. Translation: CASSLREGSYEQYF.

The chain uses TRBV20-1 and TRBJ2-1, with unresolved D. Germline assignment: CDR1 DFQATT and CDR2 SNEGSKA (reference sequence). This CDR3 region has 14 residues. The V and J ends lost 3 bases and 7 bases respectively, with 16 bases between them. The CDR3 sequence: CSASPPLNGNEQFF. The CDR3 DNA reads TGCAGTGCTAGTCCCCCGTTAAACGGGAATGAGCAGTTCTTC.

The chain joins TRBV15 to TRBJ2-1, with D tentatively TRBD2 (6 bases). Trimming took off 1 base at V and 0 bases at J, with 22 bases between the two ends. Germline V gene lookup returns CDR1 LNHNV and CDR2 YYDKDF (reference sequence). The CDR3 totals 20 residues. In DNA form, the CDR3 reads TGTGCCACCAGCAGAGTTCCGGCGGGAACGATTACAAGCTCCTACAATGAGCAGTTCTTC. Its translation: CATSRVPAGTITSSYNEQFF. Drawing the rest from reference TRBV15 and TRBJ2-1, the complete variable domain is DAMVIQNPRYQVTQFGKPVTLSCSQTLNHNVMYWYQQKSSQAPKLLFHYYDKDFNNEADTPDNFQSRRPNTSFCFLDIRSPGLGDTAMYLCATSRVPAGTITSSYNEQFFGPGTRLTVL.

This chain connects TRBV18 to TRBJ1-2; no clear D. The CDR3 contains 13 residues. Trimming stripped 1 base from V and 4 bases from J, with 7 bases between. Germline V gives CDR1 KGHSH, CDR2 LQKENI. The CDR3 protein is CASSPQEGYGYTF. The CDR3 DNA follows: TGTGCCAGCTCACCACAGGAGGGCTATGGCTACACCTTC.

This chain joins TRBV9 and TRBJ2-7, with 7 bases that match TRBD2. The CDR3 contains 13 residues. Germline CDR1 is SGDLS and CDR2 is YYNGEE. V was clipped by 0 bases and J by 6 bases; unmatched bases: 3. The DNA of the CDR3 is TGTGCCAGCAGCGTAGATGGCGGGAGCGAGCAGTACTTC. Protein product: CASSVDGGSEQYF.

This chain connects TRBV14 to TRBJ2-3; TRBD2 might be the D (5 bases). V dropped 3 bases and J dropped 5 bases, with 9 bases sitting between them. The CDR3 length is 13 residues. Looked up from germline, CDR1 is SGHDN and CDR2 is FVKESK. The chain's CDR3 is CASSQRVLDTQYF. CDR3 nucleotides: TGTGCCAGCAGCCAGAGGGTGTTAGATACGCAGTATTTT.

The chain is built from TRBV24-1 and TRBJ2-1, with TRBD2 matching 8 bases. The CDR3 covers 13 residues. Germline lookup yields CDR1 KGHDR and CDR2 SFDVKD. Unmatched junction bases numbered 9, after V lost 9 bases and J lost 9 bases. The CDR3 DNA is TGTGCCACCGACCTCCCGGGGGGGGGTGAGCAGTTCTTC. It specifies CATDLPGGGEQFF.

The chain joins TRBV3-1 (or the pseudogene TRBV3-2) to TRBJ2-7; 9 nucleotides agree with TRBD1. Germline V gives CDR1 LGHDT, CDR2 YNNKEL (reference sequence). V lost 2 bases and J lost 5; bases outside the gene matches: 7. The CDR3 consists of 15 residues. CDR3 coding DNA: TGTGCCAGCAGCCAACCTGGACAGGGGAGACACGAGCAGTACTTC. Residues: CASSQPGQGRHEQYF.

The J gene is TRBJ1-1, the V gene TRBV4-1; TRBD1 might be the D (5 bases). V was shortened by 1 base and J by 3 bases, with 9 bases between the two germline ends. The CDR3 sequence is 14 residues long. Germline V gene data show CDR1 as MGHRA and CDR2 as YSYEKL. Written as DNA, the CDR3 is TGCGCCAGCAGCCAAGGTGCGACAGACACTGAAGCTTTCTTT. Amino acid sequence: CASSQGATDTEAFF.

The chain joins TRBV2 to TRBJ2-7; TRBD2 aligns across 9 bases. The J segment lost 6 bases and the V segment lost 6 bases, leaving 6 bases of the junction unmatched. CDR1 and CDR2 (germline): SNHLY, FYNNEI. The CDR3 spans 13 residues. The CDR3 nucleotides read TGTGCCAGCAGCGGGGGACTAGCCGGCGAGCAGTACTTC. Protein: CASSGGLAGEQYF.

V and J are TRBV5-8 and TRBJ1-5, with D possibly matching TRBD1 (6 bases). This CDR3 contains 17 residues. CDR1 SGHTS and CDR2 YDEGEE come from the germline V gene. The V gene lost 4 bases and the J gene lost 0 bases, with 17 bases spanning the gap. CDR3 nucleotides: TGTGCCAGCAGCCCGGAGGGGGGCAGCGGTAGCAATCAGCCCCAGCATTTT. Its protein is CASSPEGGSGSNQPQHF.

The chain carries TRBV9 and TRBJ1-2; D is possibly TRBD1 (5 bases). Per germline, CDR1 SGDLS and CDR2 YYNGEE. V was pared by 0 bases and J by 4 bases, with 13 bases between. This CDR3 has 15 residues. The CDR3 DNA follows: TGTGCCAGCAGCGTAGATGGGGCATCGTTCTATGGCTACACCTTC. Amino acid sequence: CASSVDGASFYGYTF.

This sequence joins TRBV4-1 and TRBJ2-5; no clear D gene. Trimming took 1 base from V and 1 from J, leaving 7 bases between them. Germline assignment: CDR1 MGHRA and CDR2 YSYEKL. This CDR3 contains 14 residues. The CDR3 DNA reads as TGCGCCAGCAGCCAAGCTTCTAGCCAAGAGACCCAGTACTTC. Translated, it gives CASSQASSQETQYF.

This rearrangement joins TRBV27 to TRBJ2-7; TRBD2 agrees at 9 bases. This CDR3 has 15 amino acids. Germline V gene data show CDR1 as MNHEY and CDR2 as SMNVEV (reference sequence). Losses at the gene ends were 4 bases for V and 6 bases for J; bases not matched to a gene: 10. For the CDR3, the DNA is TGTGCCAGCAGTTGGTTAGCGGGAGTGTCAGGCGAGCAGTACTTC. Translated: CASSWLAGVSGEQYF.

The J gene is TRBJ1-4, the V gene TRBV2; a weak D match, TRBD1 (6 bases). V was shortened by 2 bases and J by 8 bases, with 18 bases between the two germline ends. The CDR3 runs to 16 residues. Looked up from germline, CDR1 is SNHLY and CDR2 is FYNNEI. CDR3: CASSELEGGGYEKLFF. As DNA, the CDR3 is TGTGCCAGCAGTGAACTGGAAGGGGGGGGTTACGAAAAACTGTTTTTT.

V usage is TRBV5-5 and J usage is TRBJ1-1; D is ambiguous. The CDR3 is 12 residues long. CDR1 and CDR2 (germline): SGHKS, YYEKEE (reference sequence). Trimming shortened V by 1 base and J by 5 bases, and 6 bases separated the two germline ends. This CDR3 reads CASSLRSTEAFF. As DNA, the CDR3 is TGTGCCAGCAGCTTGCGGTCGACTGAAGCTTTCTTT.